This T cell receptor (beta chain) was recorded in a study of tissue T cells after allogeneic stem cell transplantation (dated by TCRdb to the early 2020s). Background on the whole study: Using research autopsies of patients with and without GVHD, plus mouse models of GVHD, the study profiled TCR beta repertoires across many tissues. On the human side, the study was prospective and observational, with no blinding or randomization. What the authors observed across the whole study: The patient cohort was small and clinically heterogeneous, and sampling depth was acknowledged as a limitation. Only a few T cell clones appeared in more than one patient, yet motif-based clustering showed tissue-specific repertoire signatures that were shared between patients. Which tissue TCRs were alloreactive or antigen-specific was not determined in the study, and some clones might have been persisting host cells. Within patients, how anatomically similar tissues were was a major factor shaping TCR repertoire composition, regardless of disease or transplant status. Blood and spleen T cells captured only a limited portion of the TCR repertoire detected in tissues, in both patients and mice.

Libraries were built with the immunoSEQ multiplex PCR assay. TCRbeta CDR3 sequencing was done by Adaptive Biotechnologies at survey depth, reporting CDR3 sequences, V/J genes, productive frequency and template counts. Amplification of TCR beta CDR3 regions was performed from genomic DNA rather than from RNA. The original pipeline was this. Jensen-Shannon divergence was used to quantify pairwise repertoire overlap between tissues, with a value of 1 meaning complete divergence and a value of 0 meaning identical repertoires. Based on pairwise JSD values, tissues were grouped by single-linkage agglomerative hierarchical clustering, and the results were shown as dendrograms. All patient samples were analyzed with GLIPH2 using simulation_depth 1000, kmer_min_depth 3 and cdr3_length_cutoff 8, and only groups containing more than two unique CDR3s were kept. A standardized tissue-overlap score extrapolated Jaccard GLIPH-group overlap across patients to a standard repertoire size of 1000 clones. To look at how diversity was associated with clinical or experimental variables, linear mixed-effect models were used, with tissue treated as a fixed effect and individual treated as a random effect. TCRdb limited this immuneACCESS table to in-frame rearrangements with V and J called. A share of clones is missing; checked studies link under half to unresolved V genes, and the rest is unexplained. The DNA gave D and trimming, while V, J and clone size come from that table. Here the sample has over 45,000 clones; about 73% occur a single time. The ten largest clones represent 0.5% to 0.6% of the sample.

Remarks on this clone: Its binding antigen is unknown. Gene labels and germline sequences for this entry follow the mouse. The CDR3 end lies 1 residue beyond the end of the read and is filled in from the germline J gene.

According to the germline V gene, CDR1 reads NSHNY and CDR2 reads SYGAGN. V and J are truncated by 0 bases and 8 bases respectively, leaving an intervening sequence of 1 base. The CDR3 sequence holds 10 residues, the cysteine and phenylalanine included. The DNA has 27 bases, all within the CDR3, and is read from base 1. The TCR was taken from a pool of C57BL/6 mice in good health. The chain joins TRBV13-1 to TRBJ2-5, with the D gene not confidently named. Material for sequencing was sorted cells pooled from one or two spleens. Incomplete CDR3 DNA: TGTGCCAGCAGTGATGGCACCCAGTAC. The translation is CASSDGTQY. The entire CDR3 protein reads CASSDGTQYF.